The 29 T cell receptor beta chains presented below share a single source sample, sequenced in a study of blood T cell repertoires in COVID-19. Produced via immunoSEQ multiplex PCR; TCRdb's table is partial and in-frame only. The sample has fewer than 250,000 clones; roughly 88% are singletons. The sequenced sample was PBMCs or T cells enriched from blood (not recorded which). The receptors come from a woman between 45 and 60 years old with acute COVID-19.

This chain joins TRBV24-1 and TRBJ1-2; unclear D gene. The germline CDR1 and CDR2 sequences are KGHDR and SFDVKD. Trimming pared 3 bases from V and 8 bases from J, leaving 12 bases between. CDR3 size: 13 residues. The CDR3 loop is CATSDRQEYGYTF. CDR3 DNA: TGTGCCACCAGTGATCGTCAGGAATACGGCTACACCTTC.

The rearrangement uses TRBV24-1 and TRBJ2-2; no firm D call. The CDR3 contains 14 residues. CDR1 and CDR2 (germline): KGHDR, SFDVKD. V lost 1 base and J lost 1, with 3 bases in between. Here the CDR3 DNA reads TGTGCCACCAGTGATTTTCAGAACACCGGGGAGCTGTTTTTT. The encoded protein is CATSDFQNTGELFF.

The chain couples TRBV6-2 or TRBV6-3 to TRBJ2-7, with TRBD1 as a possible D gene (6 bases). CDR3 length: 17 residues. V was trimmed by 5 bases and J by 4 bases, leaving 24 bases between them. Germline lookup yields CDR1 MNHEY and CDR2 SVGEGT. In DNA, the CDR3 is TGTGCCAGCAGTCCACCGGGACATACCTTGACCAGATACGAGCAGTACTTC. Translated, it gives CASSPPGHTLTRYEQYF.

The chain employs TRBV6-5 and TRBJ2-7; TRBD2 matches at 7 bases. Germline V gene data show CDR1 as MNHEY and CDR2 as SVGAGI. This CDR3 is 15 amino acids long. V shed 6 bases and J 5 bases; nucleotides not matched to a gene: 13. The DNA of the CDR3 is TGTGCCAGCAGCTCTGGGGACTACCGGTGGGACGAGCAGTACTTC. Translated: CASSSGDYRWDEQYF.

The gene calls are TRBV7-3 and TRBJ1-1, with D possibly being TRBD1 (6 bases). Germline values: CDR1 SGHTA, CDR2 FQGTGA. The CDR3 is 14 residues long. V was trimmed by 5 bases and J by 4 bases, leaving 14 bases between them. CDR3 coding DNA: TGTGCCAGCAGCATCAGGGGAGTCGGCACTGAAGCTTTCTTT. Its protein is CASSIRGVGTEAFF.

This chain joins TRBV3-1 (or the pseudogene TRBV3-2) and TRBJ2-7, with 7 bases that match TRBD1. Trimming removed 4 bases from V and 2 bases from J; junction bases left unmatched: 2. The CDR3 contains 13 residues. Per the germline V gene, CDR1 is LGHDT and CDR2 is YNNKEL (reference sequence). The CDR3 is CASSLQGAYEQYF. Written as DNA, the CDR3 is TGTGCCAGCAGCCTCCAGGGGGCCTACGAGCAGTACTTC.

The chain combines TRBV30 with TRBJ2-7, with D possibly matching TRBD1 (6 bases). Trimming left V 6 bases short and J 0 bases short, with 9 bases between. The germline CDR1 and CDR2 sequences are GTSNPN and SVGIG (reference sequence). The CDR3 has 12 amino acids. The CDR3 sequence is CACQGSSYEQYF. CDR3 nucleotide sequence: TGTGCCTGCCAGGGGAGCTCCTACGAGCAGTACTTC.

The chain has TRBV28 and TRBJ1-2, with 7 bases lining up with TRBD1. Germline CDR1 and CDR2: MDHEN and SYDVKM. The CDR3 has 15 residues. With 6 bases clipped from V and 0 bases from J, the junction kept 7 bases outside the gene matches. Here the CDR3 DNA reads TGTGCCAGCAGAACAGGGGCTCGAGCTAACTATGGCTACACCTTC. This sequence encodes CASRTGARANYGYTF.

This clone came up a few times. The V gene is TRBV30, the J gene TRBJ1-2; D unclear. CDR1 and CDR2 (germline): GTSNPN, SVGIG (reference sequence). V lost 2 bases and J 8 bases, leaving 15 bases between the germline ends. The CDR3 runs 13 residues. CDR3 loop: CAWSRQPLSGYTF. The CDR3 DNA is TGTGCCTGGAGTCGACAACCTCTATCCGGCTACACCTTC.

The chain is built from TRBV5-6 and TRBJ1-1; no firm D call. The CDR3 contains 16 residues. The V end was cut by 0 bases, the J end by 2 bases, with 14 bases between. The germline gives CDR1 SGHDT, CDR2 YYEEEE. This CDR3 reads CASSLVGGTTNTEAFF. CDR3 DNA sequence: TGTGCCAGCAGCTTGGTAGGTGGAACTACAAACACTGAAGCTTTCTTT. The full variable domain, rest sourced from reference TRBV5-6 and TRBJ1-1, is DAGVTQSPTHLIKTRGQQVTLRCSPKSGHDTVSWYQQALGQGPQFIFQYYEEEERQRGNFPDRFSGHQFPNYSSELNVNALLLGDSALYLCASSLVGGTTNTEAFFGQGTRLTVV.

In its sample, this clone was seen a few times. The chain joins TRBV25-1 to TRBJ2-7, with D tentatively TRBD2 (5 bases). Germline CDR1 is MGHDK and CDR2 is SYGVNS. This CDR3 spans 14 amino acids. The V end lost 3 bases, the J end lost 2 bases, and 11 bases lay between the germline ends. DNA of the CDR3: TGTGCCAGCAGTGATCTAGGACTGACCTACGAGCAGTACTTC. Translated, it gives CASSDLGLTYEQYF.

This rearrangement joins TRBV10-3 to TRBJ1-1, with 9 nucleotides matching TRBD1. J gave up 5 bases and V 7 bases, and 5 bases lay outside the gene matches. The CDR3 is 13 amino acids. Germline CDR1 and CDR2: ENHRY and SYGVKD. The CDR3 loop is CAINGQGRTEAFF. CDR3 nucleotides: TGTGCCATCAATGGACAGGGGAGGACTGAAGCTTTCTTT.

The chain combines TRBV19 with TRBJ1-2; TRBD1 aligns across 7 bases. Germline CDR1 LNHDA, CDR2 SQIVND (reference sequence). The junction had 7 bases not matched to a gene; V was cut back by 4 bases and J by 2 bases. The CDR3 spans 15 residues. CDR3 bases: TGTGCCAGTAGTAGGACGGGACAGAAGAACTATGGCTACACCTTC. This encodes CASSRTGQKNYGYTF.

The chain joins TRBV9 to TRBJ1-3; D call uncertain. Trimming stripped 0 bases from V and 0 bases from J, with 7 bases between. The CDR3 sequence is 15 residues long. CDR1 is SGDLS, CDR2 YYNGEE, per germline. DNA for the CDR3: TGTGCCAGCAGCGTAGGGCATACCTCTGGAAACACCATATATTTT. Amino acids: CASSVGHTSGNTIYF.

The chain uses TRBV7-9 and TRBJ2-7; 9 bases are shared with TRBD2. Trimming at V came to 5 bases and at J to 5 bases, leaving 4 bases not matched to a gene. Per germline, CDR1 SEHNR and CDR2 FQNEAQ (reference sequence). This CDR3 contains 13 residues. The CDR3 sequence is CASSPSGTDEQYF. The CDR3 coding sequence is TGTGCCAGCAGCCCTAGCGGGACAGACGAGCAGTACTTC. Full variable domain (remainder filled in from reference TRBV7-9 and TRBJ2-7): DTGVSQNPRHKITKRGQNVTFRCDPISEHNRLYWYRQTLGQGPEFLTYFQNEAQLEKSRLLSDRFSAERPKGSFSTLEIQRTEQGDSAMYLCASSPSGTDEQYFGPGTRLTVT.

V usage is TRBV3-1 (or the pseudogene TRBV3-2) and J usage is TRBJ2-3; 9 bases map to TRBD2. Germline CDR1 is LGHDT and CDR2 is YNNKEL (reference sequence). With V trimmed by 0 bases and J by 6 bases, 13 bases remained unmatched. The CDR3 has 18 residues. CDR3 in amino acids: CASSQDWREGQKPDTQYF. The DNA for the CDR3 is TGTGCCAGCAGCCAAGATTGGCGGGAGGGCCAGAAGCCTGATACGCAGTATTTT.

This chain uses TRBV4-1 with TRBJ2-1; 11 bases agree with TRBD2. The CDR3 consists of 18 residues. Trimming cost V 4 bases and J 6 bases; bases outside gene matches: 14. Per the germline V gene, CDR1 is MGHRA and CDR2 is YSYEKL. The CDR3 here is CASSLLTSVLAGANEQFF. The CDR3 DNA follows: TGCGCCAGCAGCCTGTTAACTAGCGTACTAGCGGGAGCCAATGAGCAGTTCTTC.

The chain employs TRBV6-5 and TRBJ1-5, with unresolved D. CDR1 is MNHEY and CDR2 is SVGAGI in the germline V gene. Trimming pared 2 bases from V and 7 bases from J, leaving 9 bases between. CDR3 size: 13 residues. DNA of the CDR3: TGTGCCAGCAGTTACGGGCCCTCCCAGCCCCAGCATTTT. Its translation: CASSYGPSQPQHF.

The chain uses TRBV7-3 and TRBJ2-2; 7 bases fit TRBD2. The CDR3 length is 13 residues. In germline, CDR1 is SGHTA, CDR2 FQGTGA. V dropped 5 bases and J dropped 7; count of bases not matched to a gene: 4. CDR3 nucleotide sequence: TGTGCCAGCAGCGCCGGGGGGATCGGGGAGCTGTTTTTT. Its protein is CASSAGGIGELFF.

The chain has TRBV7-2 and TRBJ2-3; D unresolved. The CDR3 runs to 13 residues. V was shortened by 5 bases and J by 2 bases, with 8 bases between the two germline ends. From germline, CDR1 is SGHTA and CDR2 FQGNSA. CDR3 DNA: TGTGCCAGCAGCCCTTCCTACACAGATACGCAGTATTTT. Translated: CASSPSYTDTQYF.

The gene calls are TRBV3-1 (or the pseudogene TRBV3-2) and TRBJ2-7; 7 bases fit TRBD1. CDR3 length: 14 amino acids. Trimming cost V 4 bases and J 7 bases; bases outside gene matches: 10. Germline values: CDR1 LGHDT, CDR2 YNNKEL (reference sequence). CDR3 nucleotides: TGTGCCAGCAGCCTGGGACAGTCTCGGTGGGAGCAGTACTTC. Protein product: CASSLGQSRWEQYF.

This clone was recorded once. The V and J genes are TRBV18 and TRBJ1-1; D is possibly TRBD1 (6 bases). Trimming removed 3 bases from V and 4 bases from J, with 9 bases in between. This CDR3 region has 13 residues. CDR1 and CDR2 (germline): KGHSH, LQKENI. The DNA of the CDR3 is TGTGCCAGCTCACCCCAGGACAGCACTGAAGCTTTCTTT. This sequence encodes CASSPQDSTEAFF.

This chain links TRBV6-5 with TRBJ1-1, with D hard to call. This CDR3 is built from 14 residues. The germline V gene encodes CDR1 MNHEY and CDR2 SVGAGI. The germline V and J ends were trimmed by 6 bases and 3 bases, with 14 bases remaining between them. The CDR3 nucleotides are TGTGCCAGCAGCTCGGTAGGCGGGGACACTGAAGCTTTCTTT. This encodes CASSSVGGDTEAFF.

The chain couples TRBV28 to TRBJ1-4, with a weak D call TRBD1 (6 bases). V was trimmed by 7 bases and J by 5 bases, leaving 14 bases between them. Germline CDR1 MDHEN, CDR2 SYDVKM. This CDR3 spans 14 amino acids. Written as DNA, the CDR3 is TGTGCCAGCACCAGGGGAGGGACAAATGAAAAACTGTTTTTT. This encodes CASTRGGTNEKLFF.

CDR3 loop: CASSVTGTSGDNEQFF. The CDR3 DNA follows: TGTGCCAGCAGCGTCACCGGGACTAGCGGAGACAATGAGCAGTTCTTC. The chain has TRBV9 and TRBJ2-1, with TRBD2 matching 11 bases. The germline gives CDR1 SGDLS, CDR2 YYNGEE. The CDR3 covers 16 residues. Germline trimming cut 2 bases from V and 5 bases from J; bases unmatched to any gene: 6.

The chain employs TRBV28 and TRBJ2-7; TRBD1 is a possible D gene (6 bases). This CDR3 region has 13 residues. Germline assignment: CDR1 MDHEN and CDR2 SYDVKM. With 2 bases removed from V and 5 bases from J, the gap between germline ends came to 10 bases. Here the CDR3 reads CASSLDRSNEQYF. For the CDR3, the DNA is TGTGCCAGCAGTTTAGACAGGTCCAACGAGCAGTACTTC.

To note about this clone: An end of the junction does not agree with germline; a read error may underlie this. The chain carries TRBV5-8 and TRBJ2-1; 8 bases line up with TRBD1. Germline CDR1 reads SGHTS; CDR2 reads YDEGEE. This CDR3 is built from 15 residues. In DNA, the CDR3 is TGTGCCAGCAGCCCTGGACAGGGCCCCTACAGTGAGCAGTTCTTC. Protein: CASSPGQGPYSEQFF. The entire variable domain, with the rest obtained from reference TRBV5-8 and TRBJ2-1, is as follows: EAGVTQSPTHLIKTRGQQATLRCSPISGHTSVYWYQQALGLGLQFLLWYDEGEERNRGNFPPRFSGRQFPNYSSELNVNALELEDSALYLCASSPGQGPYSEQFFGPGTRLTVL.

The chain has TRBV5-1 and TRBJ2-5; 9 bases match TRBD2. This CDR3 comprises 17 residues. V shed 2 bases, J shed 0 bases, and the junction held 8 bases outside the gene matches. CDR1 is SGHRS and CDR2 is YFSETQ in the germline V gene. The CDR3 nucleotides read TGCGCCAGCAGCTTTGGCCTAGCGGGGTCATACCAAGAGACCCAGTACTTC. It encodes CASSFGLAGSYQETQYF.

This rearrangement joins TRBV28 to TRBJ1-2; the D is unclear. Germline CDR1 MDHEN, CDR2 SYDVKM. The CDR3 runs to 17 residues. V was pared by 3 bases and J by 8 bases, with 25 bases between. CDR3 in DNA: TGTGCCAGCAGTTTCATGTCCGGGATCCCAACTTTGGAGGGCTACACCTTC. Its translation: CASSFMSGIPTLEGYTF.